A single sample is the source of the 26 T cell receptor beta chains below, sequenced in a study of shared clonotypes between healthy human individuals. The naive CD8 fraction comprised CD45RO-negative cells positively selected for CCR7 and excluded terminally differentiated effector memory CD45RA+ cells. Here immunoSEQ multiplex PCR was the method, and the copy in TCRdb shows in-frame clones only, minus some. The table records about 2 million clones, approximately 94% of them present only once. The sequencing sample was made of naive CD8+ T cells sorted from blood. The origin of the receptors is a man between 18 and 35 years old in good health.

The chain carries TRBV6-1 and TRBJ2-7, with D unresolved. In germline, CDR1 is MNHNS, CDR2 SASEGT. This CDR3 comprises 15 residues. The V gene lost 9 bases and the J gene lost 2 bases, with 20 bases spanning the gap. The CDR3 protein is CASGTDASPPYEQYF. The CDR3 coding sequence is TGTGCCAGTGGAACGGACGCTTCGCCCCCCTACGAGCAGTACTTC.

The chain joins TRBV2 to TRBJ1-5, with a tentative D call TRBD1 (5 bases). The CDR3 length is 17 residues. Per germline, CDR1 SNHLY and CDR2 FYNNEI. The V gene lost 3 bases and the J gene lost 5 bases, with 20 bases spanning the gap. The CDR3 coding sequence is TGTGCCAGCAGTGATGGGACCGAGATAGAATTTTATCAGCCCCAGCATTTT. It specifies CASSDGTEIEFYQPQHF.

The CDR3 protein is CASSLDLADTQYF. The CDR3 DNA is TGTGCCAGCAGCTTAGATCTAGCAGATACGCAGTATTTT. V and J are TRBV13 and TRBJ2-3; no definite D call. CDR1 PRHDT and CDR2 FYEKMQ come from the germline V gene (reference sequence). V was pared by 1 base and J by 4 bases, with 6 bases between. The CDR3 runs to 13 residues.

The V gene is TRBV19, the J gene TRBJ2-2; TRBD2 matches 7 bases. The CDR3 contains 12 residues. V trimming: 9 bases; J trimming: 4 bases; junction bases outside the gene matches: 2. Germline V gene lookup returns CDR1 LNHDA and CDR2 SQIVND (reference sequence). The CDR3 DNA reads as TGTGCCAGCCGGGGGGTCACCGGGGAGCTGTTTTTT. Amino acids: CASRGVTGELFF.

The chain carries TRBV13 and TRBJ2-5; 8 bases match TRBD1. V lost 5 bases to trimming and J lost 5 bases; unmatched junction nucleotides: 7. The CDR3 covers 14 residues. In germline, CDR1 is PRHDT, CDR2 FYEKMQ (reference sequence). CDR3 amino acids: CASSADRDTETQYF. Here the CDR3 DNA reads TGTGCCAGCAGCGCGGACAGGGACACGGAGACCCAGTACTTC.

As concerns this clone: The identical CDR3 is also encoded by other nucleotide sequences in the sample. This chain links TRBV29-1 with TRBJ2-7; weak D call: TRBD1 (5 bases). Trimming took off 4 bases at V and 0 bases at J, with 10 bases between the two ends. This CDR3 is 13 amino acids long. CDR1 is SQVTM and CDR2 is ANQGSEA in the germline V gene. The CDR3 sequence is CSVVGPSSYEQYF. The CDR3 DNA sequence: TGCAGCGTTGTGGGGCCCAGCTCCTACGAGCAGTACTTC.

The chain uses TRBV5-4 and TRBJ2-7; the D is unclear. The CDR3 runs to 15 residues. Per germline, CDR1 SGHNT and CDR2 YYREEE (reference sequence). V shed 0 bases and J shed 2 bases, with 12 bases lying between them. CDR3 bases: TGTGCCAGCAGCTTGGCAACATCGAAACCCTACGAGCAGTACTTC. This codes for CASSLATSKPYEQYF.

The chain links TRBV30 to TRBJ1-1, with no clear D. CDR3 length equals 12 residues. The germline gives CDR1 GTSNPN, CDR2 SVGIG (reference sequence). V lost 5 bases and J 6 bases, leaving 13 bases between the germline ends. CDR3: CAWGTQMSEAFF. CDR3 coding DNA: TGTGCCTGGGGCACTCAAATGTCTGAAGCTTTCTTT.

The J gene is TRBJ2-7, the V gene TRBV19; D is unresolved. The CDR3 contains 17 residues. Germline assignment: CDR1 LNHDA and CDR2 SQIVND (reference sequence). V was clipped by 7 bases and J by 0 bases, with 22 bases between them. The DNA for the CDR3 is TGTGCCAGTAACGCAGCTCGGACCTCGCGGAACTCCTACGAGCAGTACTTC. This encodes CASNAARTSRNSYEQYF.

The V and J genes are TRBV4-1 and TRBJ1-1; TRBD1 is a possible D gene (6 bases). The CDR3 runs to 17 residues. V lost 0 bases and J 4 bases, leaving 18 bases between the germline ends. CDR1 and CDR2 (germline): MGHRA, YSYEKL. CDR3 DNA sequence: TGCGCCAGCAGCCAAGAAAGGGCAGGGGTTGCGGGCACTGAAGCTTTCTTT. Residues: CASSQERAGVAGTEAFF.

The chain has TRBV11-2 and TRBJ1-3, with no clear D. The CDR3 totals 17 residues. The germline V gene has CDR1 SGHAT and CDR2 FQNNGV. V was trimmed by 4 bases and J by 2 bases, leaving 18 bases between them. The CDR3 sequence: CASSSPYQEPPGNTIYF. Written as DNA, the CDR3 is TGTGCCAGCAGCTCCCCATATCAGGAACCTCCTGGAAACACCATATATTTT.

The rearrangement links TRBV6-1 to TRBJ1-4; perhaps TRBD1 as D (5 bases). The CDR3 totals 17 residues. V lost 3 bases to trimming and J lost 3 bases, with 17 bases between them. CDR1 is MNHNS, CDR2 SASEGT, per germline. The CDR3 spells CASSEAPQGAANEKLFF. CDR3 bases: TGTGCCAGCAGTGAGGCCCCCCAGGGAGCGGCTAATGAAAAACTGTTTTTT.

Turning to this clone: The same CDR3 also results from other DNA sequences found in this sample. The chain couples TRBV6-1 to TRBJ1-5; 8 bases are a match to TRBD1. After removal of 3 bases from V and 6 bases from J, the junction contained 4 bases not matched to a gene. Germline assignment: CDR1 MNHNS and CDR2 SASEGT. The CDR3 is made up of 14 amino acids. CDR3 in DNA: TGTGCCAGCAGTGACAGGGGGCTAGGTCAGCCCCAGCATTTT. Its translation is CASSDRGLGQPQHF.

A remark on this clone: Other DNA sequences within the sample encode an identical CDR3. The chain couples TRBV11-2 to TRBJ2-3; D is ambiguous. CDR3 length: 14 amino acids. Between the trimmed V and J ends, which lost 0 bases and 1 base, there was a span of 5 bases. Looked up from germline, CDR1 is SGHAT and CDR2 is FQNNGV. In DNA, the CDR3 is TGTGCCAGCAGCTTAGATTCGGGCACAGATACGCAGTATTTT. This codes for CASSLDSGTDTQYF. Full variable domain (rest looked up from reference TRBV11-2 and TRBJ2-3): EAGVAQSPRYKIIEKRQSVAFWCNPISGHATLYWYQQILGQGPKLLIQFQNNGVVDDSQLPKDRFSAERLKGVDSTLKIQPAKLEDSAVYLCASSLDSGTDTQYFGPGTRLTVL.

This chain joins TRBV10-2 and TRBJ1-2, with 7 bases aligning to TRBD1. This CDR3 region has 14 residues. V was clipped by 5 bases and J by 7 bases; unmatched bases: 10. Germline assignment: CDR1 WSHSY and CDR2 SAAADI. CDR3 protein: CASSTGALASGYTF. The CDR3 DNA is TGCGCCAGCAGTACAGGGGCCCTCGCCTCTGGCTACACCTTC.

In DNA form, the CDR3 reads TGCGCCAGCAGCCAAGGCCTAGCGGGGACCTCCTACGAGCAGTACTTC. Translating gives CASSQGLAGTSYEQYF. The chain couples TRBV4-3 to TRBJ2-7, with 9 positions matching TRBD2. This CDR3 has 16 amino acids. Germline V gives CDR1 LGHNA, CDR2 YSLEER. Trimming cost V 1 base and J 0 bases; bases outside gene matches: 4.

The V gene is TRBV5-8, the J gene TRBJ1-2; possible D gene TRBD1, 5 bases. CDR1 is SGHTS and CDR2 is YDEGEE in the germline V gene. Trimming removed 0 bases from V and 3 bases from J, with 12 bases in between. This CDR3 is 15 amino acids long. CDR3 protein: CASSLVGGGHYGYTF. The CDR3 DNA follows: TGTGCCAGCAGCTTGGTGGGGGGAGGACACTATGGCTACACCTTC.

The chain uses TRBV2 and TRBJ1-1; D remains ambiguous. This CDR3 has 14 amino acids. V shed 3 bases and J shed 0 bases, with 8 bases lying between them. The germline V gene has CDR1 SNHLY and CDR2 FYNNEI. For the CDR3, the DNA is TGTGCCAGCAGTGACCTGGGGATGAACACTGAAGCTTTCTTT. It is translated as CASSDLGMNTEAFF.

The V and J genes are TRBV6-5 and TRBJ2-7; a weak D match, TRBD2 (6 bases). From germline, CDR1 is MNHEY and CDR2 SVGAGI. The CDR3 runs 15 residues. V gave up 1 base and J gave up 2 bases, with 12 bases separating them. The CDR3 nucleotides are TGTGCCAGCAGTTACTTAGGAGGGAGTCCCTACGAGCAGTACTTC. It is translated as CASSYLGGSPYEQYF.

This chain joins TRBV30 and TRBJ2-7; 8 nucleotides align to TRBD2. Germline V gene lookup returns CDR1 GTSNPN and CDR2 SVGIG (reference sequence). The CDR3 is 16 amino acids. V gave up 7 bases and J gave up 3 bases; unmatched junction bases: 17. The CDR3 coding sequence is TGTGCCTCCGCGGCGAGTAGTAGCGGGGATTACTACGAGCAGTACTTC. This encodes CASAASSSGDYYEQYF.

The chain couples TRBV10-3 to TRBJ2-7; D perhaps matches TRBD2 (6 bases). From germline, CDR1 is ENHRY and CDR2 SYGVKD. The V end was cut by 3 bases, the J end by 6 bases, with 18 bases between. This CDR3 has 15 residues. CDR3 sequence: CAISDAAGPTFEQYF. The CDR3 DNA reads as TGTGCCATCAGTGACGCGGCGGGGCCGACTTTCGAGCAGTACTTC.

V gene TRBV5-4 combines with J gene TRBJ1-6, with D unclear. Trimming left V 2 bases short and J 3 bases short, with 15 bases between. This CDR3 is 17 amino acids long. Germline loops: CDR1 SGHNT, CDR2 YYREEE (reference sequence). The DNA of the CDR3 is TGTGCCAGCAGCTTCATAGGCTCGGACCACTATAATTCACCCCTCCACTTT. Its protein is CASSFIGSDHYNSPLHF. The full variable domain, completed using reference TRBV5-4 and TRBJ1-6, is ETGVTQSPTHLIKTRGQQVTLRCSSQSGHNTVSWYQQALGQGPQFIFQYYREEENGRGNFPPRFSGLQFPNYSSELNVNALELDDSALYLCASSFIGSDHYNSPLHFGNGTRLTVT.

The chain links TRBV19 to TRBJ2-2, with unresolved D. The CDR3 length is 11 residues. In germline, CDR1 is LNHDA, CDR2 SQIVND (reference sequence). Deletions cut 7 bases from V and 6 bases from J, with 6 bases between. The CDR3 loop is CASTAAGELFF. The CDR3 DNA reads TGTGCCAGTACGGCCGCCGGGGAGCTGTTTTTT.

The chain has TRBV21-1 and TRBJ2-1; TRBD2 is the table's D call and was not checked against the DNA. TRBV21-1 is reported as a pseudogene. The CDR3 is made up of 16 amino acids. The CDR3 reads CASSKGVAGGQNEQFF. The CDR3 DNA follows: TGTGCCAGCAGCAAGGGCGTAGCGGGGGGCCAGAATGAGCAGTTCTTC.

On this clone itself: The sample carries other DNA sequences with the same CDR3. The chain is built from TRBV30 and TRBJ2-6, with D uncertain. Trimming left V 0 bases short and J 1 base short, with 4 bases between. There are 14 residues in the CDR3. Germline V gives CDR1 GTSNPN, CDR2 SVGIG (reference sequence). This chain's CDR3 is CAWSVGSGANVLTF. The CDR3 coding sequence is TGTGCCTGGAGTGTAGGGTCTGGGGCCAACGTCCTGACTTTC.

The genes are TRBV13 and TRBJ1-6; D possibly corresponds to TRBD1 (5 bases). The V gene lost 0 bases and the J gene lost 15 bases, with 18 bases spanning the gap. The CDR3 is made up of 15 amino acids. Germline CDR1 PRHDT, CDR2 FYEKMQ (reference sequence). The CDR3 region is CASSLGGDLGKNLHF. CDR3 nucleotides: TGTGCCAGCAGCTTAGGAGGGGACCTGGGTAAAAACCTCCACTTT.